This T cell receptor (beta chain) was recovered during a study of T cells in localized non-small cell lung cancer. Sequenced by immunoSEQ multiplex PCR; TCRdb stores in-frame clones only, minus some. The sample shows tens of thousands of clones, about 89% of them seen only once. Germline CDR1 and CDR2: MNHEY and SVGAGI. V lost 2 bases and J lost 9, with 14 bases in between. The CDR3 runs 13 residues. The sample holds one count of this clone. Its antigen is not known. General study points: Measurement of T cell clonality placed uninvolved adjacent lung highest, above the level in tumor. Only one tumor region was sequenced, so heterogeneity remains possible. Among blood samples, higher T cell density accompanied longer overall survival. Researchers found a median around 50 of the top 100 tumor clones in adjacent lung.

The genes are TRBV6-5 and TRBJ2-7, with D tentatively TRBD2 (5 bases). Sequenced here: peripheral blood, sampled before any cancer treatment. This clonotype was obtained from a man aged 40-75 years with stage I lung adenocarcinoma. This CDR3 is CASSYTQLEGQYF. CDR3 DNA sequence: TGTGCCAGCAGTTACACCCAACTAGAAGGGCAGTACTTC.